What follows is one TCR beta chain and its context. This sample is drawn from a study of cytomegalovirus exposure and HLA in healthy donors. The primer mix had 60 Vbeta and 13 Jbeta primers. Using immunoSEQ multiplex PCR, the repertoire was profiled, and TCRdb retains in-frame clones only, with some absent. The sample holds under 85,000 clones; about 73% are singletons and the top ten take 9.5% to 12%. Looked up from germline, CDR1 is MGHRA and CDR2 is YSYEKL. V dropped 1 base and J dropped 6 bases, with 12 bases sitting between them. The CDR3 loop spans 15 amino acids. Sequencing was carried out using PBMCs. The chain employs TRBV4-1 and TRBJ2-2; D is possibly TRBD1 (6 bases). This receptor was taken from a woman aged 30 to 39 in good health and CMV-seronegative. The CDR3 DNA follows: TGCGCCAGCAGCCAAGTCACACAGGGCCCCGGGGAGCTGTTTTTT. Translating it yields CASSQVTQGPGELFF.